This T cell receptor beta chain was recovered during a study of post-analysis software for immune sequencing data. Study-level results: A few TRBV segments occurring more often in patients than controls included TRBV5-6, TRBV5-1 and TRBV20-1.

Germline V gene data show CDR1 as MGHRA and CDR2 as YSYEKL. This CDR3 is 17 amino acids long. V dropped 0 bases and J dropped 4; count of bases not matched to a gene: 10. Only a few counts were recorded for this clonotype. Its antigen is still unknown. Tagging with unique molecular identifiers was a feature of the TCR beta cDNA libraries. One entry per CDR3 protein results from TCRdb running MiXCR on the PCR reads. This repertoire shows about 380,000 distinct CDR3 sequences, less than 40% found once; its top ten account for about an eighth. The chain employs TRBV4-1 and TRBJ2-5; the match to TRBD1 covers 8 bases. Material: blood. The TCR originated in a girl aged 5-17 years with multiple sclerosis. The CDR3 region has the DNA TGCGCCAGCAGCCAAGACAGACGGACAGGGACGGGAGAGACCCAGTACTTC. Encoded protein: CASSQDRRTGTGETQYF.